This entry features one T cell receptor (beta chain) sequence. Its specificity is not known. A junction boundary mismatches the germline segment, possibly from a read error. The authors ran a second PCR of about 7 to 11 cycles using a sample-barcoded 5' primer and a J-beta primer mix. Each CDR3 protein is one row after TCRdb ran MiXCR on the 5' RACE reads. The sample yields around 1,000,000 distinct CDR3 sequences, 25% seen once. The data stem from a study of blood T cells in healthy people across ages. Study summary: About one barcoded beta molecule per two T cells was the capture yield of template switching.

Germline lookup yields CDR1 SSHAT and CDR2 FNYEAQ (reference sequence). There are 15 residues in the CDR3. Study-wide points: The study lacked donor CMV status, which possibly confounded expanded clonotype changes.

This sample was also put to use in a study of T cells of mothers and their children. That study adds: Each 15 ul cDNA reaction used 1.5 ug RNA; all RNA was used.

The specimen sequenced was blood. The clonotype was recovered from a girl aged 2-9 years in good health. J is TRBJ2-1 and V is TRBV7-7, with 10 bases lining up with TRBD1. CDR3 sequence reads: CASSLGTGENNEQFF. In DNA form, the CDR3 reads TGTGCTAGCAGCTTGGGGACAGGGGAGAACAATGAGCAGTTCTTC.